Listed below are T cell receptor beta chains from one sample, sequenced in a study of T-cell reconstitution after alpha-beta-depleted transplantation in children. TCRdb reprocessed the PCR reads with MiXCR, giving one entry per CDR3 protein. The table shows 150,000 to 200,000 distinct CDR3 sequences, with roughly 6.8% occurring only once. This specimen consisted of PBMCs from the stem cell graft donor, obtained from the stem cell graft. Receptor source: a human donor who donated a stem cell graft to a child with Wiskott-Aldrich syndrome. Each CDR3 is given with its conserved first and last residue. A D gene is named only where the DNA matches it firmly. Size is stated for part of the rows, as once, few or many counts, or as a class when the clone is expanded.

CDR3 DNA	CDR3 protein	D gene	clone size	V gene	J gene
TGCAGCGCTAGGGACGGACGATGGGAGACCCAGTACTTC	CSARDGRWETQYF	.	many	TRBV29-1	TRBJ2-5
TGCGCCAGCAGCTTCAGCAGGGGGGAGAACACTGAAGCTTTCTTT	CASSFSRGENTEAFF	TRBD1	.	TRBV5-1	TRBJ1-1
TGCAGTGCTAGCGGGAGTAACTACGAGCAGTACTTC	CSASGSNYEQYF	.	many	TRBV20-1	TRBJ2-7
TGTGCCAGCAGCCAAGGGTTTGGCTACACCTTC	CASSQGFGYTF	.	many	TRBV3-1	TRBJ1-2
TGTGCCGTTACCCCCGGGACTAGCGGGGGCAGAGAGACCCAGTACTTC	CAVTPGTSGGRETQYF	TRBD2	many	TRBV10-3	TRBJ2-5
TGTGCCAGCAGCTTAACCCATCTCCAGGGGTTGGGCACTGAAGCTTTCTTT	CASSLTHLQGLGTEAFF	.	few	TRBV7-8	TRBJ1-1
TGCAGTGCTTGGGACAGGGTCGATGAGCAGTTCTTC	CSAWDRVDEQFF	TRBD1	many	TRBV20-1	TRBJ2-1
TGTGCCAGCAGCTTTCAAATCCACGAGACCCAGTACTTC	CASSFQIHETQYF	.	many	TRBV5-6	TRBJ2-5
TGTGCCAGCAGCCCTCAGACAGCCGATACGCAGTATTTT	CASSPQTADTQYF	.	many	TRBV9	TRBJ2-3
TGTGCCAGCAGCCCCCCCGGGACCGACATTGGTACGCAGTATTTT	CASSPPGTDIGTQYF	.	many	TRBV7-9	TRBJ2-3
TGCAGTGCTAGAGTTAACACCGAAGAAAAACTGTTTTTT	CSARVNTEEKLFF	.	many	TRBV20-1	TRBJ1-4
TGTGCCAGCACGCCGGCTCTGGGACTAGCGGGAGCTAGCGAGCAGTACTTC	CASTPALGLAGASEQYF	TRBD2	.	TRBV7-2	TRBJ2-7
TGTGCCAGCAGTCTGGGGACAGGCTATCAGCCCCAGCATTTT	CASSLGTGYQPQHF	TRBD1	.	TRBV12-3/TRBV12-4	TRBJ1-5
TGTGCCAGCAGAGATCCAGGGGGCGGTAACCAAGAGACCCAGCACTTC	CASRDPGGGNQETQHF	TRBD1	.	TRBV11-2	TRBJ2-5
TGTGCCAGCATGGAGGGGTATCCTGGCATTCAGTACTTC	CASMEGYPGIQYF	.	many	TRBV6-6	TRBJ2-4
TGCAGTGCTAGGGATCAGGGACCTAGGTTAAATGAGCAGTTCTTC	CSARDQGPRLNEQFF	.	many	TRBV20-1	TRBJ2-1
TGCGCCAGCACCCTGGGACTAGCGGGCCTCTCCTACAATGAGCAGTTCTTC	CASTLGLAGLSYNEQFF	TRBD2	.	TRBV5-1	TRBJ2-1
TGTGCCAGCAGTTCTAAATACTCGCGTGGCTACACCTTC	CASSSKYSRGYTF	.	many	TRBV12-3/TRBV12-4	TRBJ1-2
TGTGCCAGTAGTCCCCAGGGAGCACTAGCGGGAGTAACCGGGGAGCTGTTTTTT	CASSPQGALAGVTGELFF	TRBD2	few	TRBV19	TRBJ2-2
TGTGCCAGCAGCCTTGGGACCGGCCCGTTTACTGAAGCTTTCTTT	CASSLGTGPFTEAFF	.	few	TRBV3-1	TRBJ1-1
TGTGCCAGCAGCCAAGATTGGAACAGAAATTACAATGAGCAGTTCTTC	CASSQDWNRNYNEQFF	.	.	TRBV14	TRBJ2-1
TGTGCCAGCAGTTACGGGAGGGACACTGAAGCTTTCTTT	CASSYGRDTEAFF	.	.	TRBV6-2/TRBV6-3	TRBJ1-1
TGTGCCAGCAGGGACAGGGCTGGAACCGGGGAGCTGTTTTTT	CASRDRAGTGELFF	TRBD1	many	TRBV12-3/TRBV12-4	TRBJ2-2
TGCGCCAGCAGCACTACCGGGACAGGCTACGAGCAGTACTTC	CASSTTGTGYEQYF	TRBD1	many	TRBV5-1	TRBJ2-7
TGTGCCAGCAGTTTAGGGTCAGTTGAGGGCACCGGGGAGCTGTTTTTT	CASSLGSVEGTGELFF	.	many	TRBV12-3/TRBV12-4	TRBJ2-2
TGTGCCAGCAGCGTACCAGGGCCTAATGAAAAACTGTTTTTT	CASSVPGPNEKLFF	.	few	TRBV11-2	TRBJ1-4
TGTGCCAGCAGCGCCTACCAACGGGGGACAGTCTCCTACGAGCAGTACTTC	CASSAYQRGTVSYEQYF	.	few	TRBV7-9	TRBJ2-7
TGTGCCAGCAGTAGGTGGCAAAGCACAGATACGCAGTATTTT	CASSRWQSTDTQYF	.	many	TRBV28	TRBJ2-3
TGTGCCAGCACCGACCAAACTAGCGGGGGGCACACAGATACGCAGTATTTT	CASTDQTSGGHTDTQYF	TRBD2	many	TRBV12-3/TRBV12-4	TRBJ2-3
TGTGCCAGCAGCTTTGGGGGGGTTGACACTGAAGCTTTCTTT	CASSFGGVDTEAFF	.	.	TRBV7-6	TRBJ1-1
TGTGCCAGCTCTCCTAATCAGGGGGACTATGGCTACACCTTC	CASSPNQGDYGYTF	TRBD1	many	TRBV18	TRBJ1-2
TGCGCCAGCAGCTTGGCCGACAGCTCACAAGAGACCCAGTACTTC	CASSLADSSQETQYF	.	.	TRBV5-1	TRBJ2-5
TGCGCCAGCAGCTCAGGGGGCGCGGGTAGTCAAGAGACCCAGTACTTC	CASSSGGAGSQETQYF	TRBD1	.	TRBV5-1	TRBJ2-5
TGTGCCAGCATACAGGGCTGGCGACAGCCCCAGCATTTT	CASIQGWRQPQHF	.	many	TRBV6-5	TRBJ1-5
TGTGCCAGCTCACCACCGTTCGGACAGGGGCACGAGCAGTACTTC	CASSPPFGQGHEQYF	TRBD1	few	TRBV18	TRBJ2-7
TGTGCCAGCAGTTCGGGCAGGGGAGGCTATGGCTACACCTTC	CASSSGRGGYGYTF	.	many	TRBV12-3/TRBV12-4	TRBJ1-2
TGTGCCAGCTCACCAACGGCAGAACTCAACACTGAAGCTTTCTTT	CASSPTAELNTEAFF	.	.	TRBV18	TRBJ1-1
TGTGCCAGCAGCTTGGAGGCAGGGTTATTTCCCGTAGCCAAAAACATTCAGTACTTC	CASSLEAGLFPVAKNIQYF	.	few	TRBV5-6	TRBJ2-4
TGTGCCATCAGTAGAGGGGGCGGCGATGAGCAGTTCTTC	CAISRGGGDEQFF	TRBD1	.	TRBV10-3	TRBJ2-1
TGCGCCAGCAGCTTGAACAGGGACACCACTACCACGGATGAGCAGTTCTTC	CASSLNRDTTTTDEQFF	.	many	TRBV5-1	TRBJ2-1
TGTGCCAGCAGCCCGGCCGGGACACTAAGAGGCACTGAAGCTTTCTTT	CASSPAGTLRGTEAFF	.	many	TRBV7-9	TRBJ1-1
TGCAGTGCTATCTTTACTAGCGGGGCTCAAGAGACCCAGTACTTC	CSAIFTSGAQETQYF	TRBD2	many	TRBV20-1	TRBJ2-5
TGTGCCAGCAGCTTAGCGCTAGCGGGAGGGGGTAAGGCCCAGTACTTC	CASSLALAGGGKAQYF	TRBD2	many	TRBV7-6	TRBJ2-5
TGCAGCGTCGGACAGACAAACTATGGCTACACCTTC	CSVGQTNYGYTF	.	many	TRBV29-1	TRBJ1-2
TGCGCCAGCAGCCAAGAAAGGACAGTGGGGACAGCGGGCGGGGAGCTGTTTTTT	CASSQERTVGTAGGELFF	.	many	TRBV4-3	TRBJ2-2
TGTGCCAGCAGCTTAGAAAAGGTTTACACCGGGGAGCTGTTTTTT	CASSLEKVYTGELFF	.	many	TRBV7-2	TRBJ2-2